The source of this T cell receptor beta chain is a study of cytomegalovirus exposure and HLA in healthy donors. Study-wide context: Later analysis reported that the roughly 120 validation repertoires shared the platform of the 500 to 850 first-cohort repertoires. Whole-study findings and limits: Rare TCR sequences predominated, though certain public TCRs were found in many donors.

V shed 6 bases, J shed 2 bases, and the junction held 8 bases outside the gene matches. Germline CDR1 SNHLY, CDR2 FYNNEI. This CDR3 spans 18 amino acids. As for this clone: Its antigen is still unknown.

Measured with immunoSEQ multiplex PCR; TCRdb has only the in-frame clones, and not every one. The sample holds about 65,000 clones, 92% seen once. The donors were members of the validation cohort, which comprised 120 subjects and was separate from the first cohort of several hundred subjects. The specimen sequenced was PBMCs. The clonotype was recovered from a woman younger than 35 in good health and CMV-seronegative. This chain links TRBV2 with TRBJ2-3; TRBD2 matches 16 bases. CDR3 in amino acids: CASRDLGLAGGNTDTQYF. The CDR3 DNA reads as TGTGCCAGCAGAGACTTGGGACTAGCGGGGGGGAACACAGATACGCAGTATTTT.